The T cell receptor beta chain described here comes from a study of cytomegalovirus exposure and HLA in healthy donors. About the research overall: Among 350 to 500 genotyped donors, about 80% fell in the Caucasian-associated ancestry cluster.

PCR was performed using 60 Vbeta and 13 Jbeta primers. The authors' processing: Later analysis identified roughly 82 million unique TCR beta chains, roughly 11 million shared. Data came from immunoSEQ multiplex PCR; TCRdb stores just in-frame clones and leaves some out. D and trimming come from the DNA, and the V and J calls and clone size come from that table. The repertoire holds under 250,000 clones, with roughly 79% as singletons. The V end was cut by 6 bases, the J end by 2 bases, with 17 bases between. Germline CDR1 SQVTM, CDR2 ANQGSEA. This CDR3 contains 15 residues. The chain employs TRBV29-1 and TRBJ1-5; D might be TRBD1 (5 bases). The sample taken for sequencing was PBMCs. The clonotype was recovered from a male donor in good health and CMV-seronegative. The CDR3: CSVLQGPGGNQPQHF. As DNA, the CDR3 is TGCAGCGTGCTGCAGGGCCCGGGAGGCAATCAGCCCCAGCATTTT.